This T cell receptor beta chain originates from a study of OX40 agonist ivuxolimab in advanced cancers. Study context: The study treated patients with ivuxolimab, an agonistic anti-OX40 (CD134) antibody. Past anti-PD-1, anti-PD-L1 or anti-CTLA-4 therapy was accepted, and 30% to 50% had received some. Partial responses were seen in three patients, one with hepatocellular carcinoma and two with cutaneous melanoma.

Data came from immunoSEQ multiplex PCR; TCRdb stores just in-frame clones and leaves some out. The sample shows some 67,000 clones, 88% of them seen only once. V lost 0 bases, J lost 5 bases, and 16 bases lay in between. This CDR3 has 15 residues. Germline V CDR1 and CDR2: SQVTM, ANQGSEA. The origin of this receptor is an adult with an advanced solid tumor such as melanoma, head and neck, liver or kidney cancer. The sample in question was CD4+ or CD8+ T cells sorted from blood, obtained in a trial of the OX40 agonist ivuxolimab. This chain uses TRBV29-1 with TRBJ1-1; D remains ambiguous. This CDR3 is CSVEDRWQEKTEAFF. CDR3 sequence (DNA): TGCAGCGTTGAAGATCGATGGCAGGAAAAAACTGAAGCTTTCTTT.